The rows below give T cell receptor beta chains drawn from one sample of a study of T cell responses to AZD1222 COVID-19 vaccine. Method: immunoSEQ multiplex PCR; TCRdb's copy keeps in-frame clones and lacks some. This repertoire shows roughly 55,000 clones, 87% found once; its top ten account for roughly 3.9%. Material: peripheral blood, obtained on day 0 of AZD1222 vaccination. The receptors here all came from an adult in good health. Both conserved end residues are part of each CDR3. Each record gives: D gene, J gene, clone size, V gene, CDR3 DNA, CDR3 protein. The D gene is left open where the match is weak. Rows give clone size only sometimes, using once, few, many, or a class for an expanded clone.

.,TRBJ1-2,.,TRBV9,TGTGCCAGCAGCGGAGACTCTAACTATGGCTACACCTTC,CASSGDSNYGYTF
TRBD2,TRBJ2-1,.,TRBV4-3,TGCGCCAGCAGCCCTAGCGGGGGGGAGTACAATGAGCAGTTCTTC,CASSPSGGEYNEQFF
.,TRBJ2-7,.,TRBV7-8,TGTGCCAGCAGCCTGCGCAGTCAGAGCTCCTACGAGCAGTACTTC,CASSLRSQSSYEQYF
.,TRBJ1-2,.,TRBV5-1,TGCGCCAGCAGCTTCGGAGACACGGTTAACTATGGCTACACCTTC,CASSFGDTVNYGYTF
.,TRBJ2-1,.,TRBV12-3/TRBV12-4,TGTGCCAGCAGATACCCCACAGGGAGTGAGCAGTTCTTC,CASRYPTGSEQFF
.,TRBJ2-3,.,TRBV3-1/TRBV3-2,TGTGCCAGCAGGGGGCGAAGATGGACAGATACGCAGTATTTT,CASRGRRWTDTQYF
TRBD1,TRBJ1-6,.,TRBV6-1,TGTGCCAGCAGTGAATTCGCGGACCGGGACAGGGATTCTAATTCACCCCTCCACTTT,CASSEFADRDRDSNSPLHF
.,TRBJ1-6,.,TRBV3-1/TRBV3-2,TGTGCCAGCAGCCAAGCCCTCGCCAGAGATTCACCCCTCCACTTT,CASSQALARDSPLHF
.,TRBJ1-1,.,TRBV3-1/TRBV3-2,TGTGCCAGCAGCCAAGATCAGCAGAGGGGAGCTTTCTTT,CASSQDQQRGAFF
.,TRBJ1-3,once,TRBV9,TGTGCCAGCAGCGGCACGTCACACTCTGGAAACACCATATATTTT,CASSGTSHSGNTIYF
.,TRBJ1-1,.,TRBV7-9,TGTGCCCTGGGGCGCGACACTGAAGCTTTCTTT,CALGRDTEAFF
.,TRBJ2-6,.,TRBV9,TGTGCCAGCAGCGTAGGAAGCTCTGGGGCCAACGTCCTGACTTTC,CASSVGSSGANVLTF
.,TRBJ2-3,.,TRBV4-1,TGCGCCAGCAGCCAAGAGTGGGGACGGGGACGGAGGAAGGCCCCTGGCCCAGATACGCAGTATTTT,CASSQEWGRGRRKAPGPDTQYF
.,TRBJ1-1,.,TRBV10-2,TGCGCCAGCCTAGGGTGGGGGGGCCGGAACACTGAAGCTTTCTTT,CASLGWGGRNTEAFF
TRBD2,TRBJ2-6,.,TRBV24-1,TGTGCCACCAGTGACTCCCTCGCGGGGGGATTCTCTGGGGCCAACGTCCTGACTTTC,CATSDSLAGGFSGANVLTF
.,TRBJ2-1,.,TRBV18,TGTGCCAGCTCACCAGGTGGGAGTTGGAATGAGCAGTTCTTC,CASSPGGSWNEQFF
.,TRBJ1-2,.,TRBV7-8,TGTGCCAGCAGCCCCTGGTCGAGGGGCTATGGCTACACCTTC,CASSPWSRGYGYTF
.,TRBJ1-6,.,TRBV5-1,TGCGCCAGCAGCTTGGTTGGCACCGGCCCTCATTCACCCCTCCACTTT,CASSLVGTGPHSPLHF
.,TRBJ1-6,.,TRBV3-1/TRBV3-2,TGTGCCAGCAGCCTTGGACCAAATTCACCCCTCCACTTT,CASSLGPNSPLHF
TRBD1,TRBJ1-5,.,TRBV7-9,TGTGCCAGCAGCAACCAGGGGGGCGCGAGCAATCAGCCCCAGCATTTT,CASSNQGGASNQPQHF
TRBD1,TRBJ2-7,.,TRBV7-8,TGTGCCAGCAGCTTCCGGGACAGTTCCTACGAGCAGTACTTC,CASSFRDSSYEQYF
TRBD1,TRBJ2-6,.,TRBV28,TGTGCCAGCAGTTTCCCCATACAGGGGACTGGGGCCAACGTCCTGACTTTC,CASSFPIQGTGANVLTF
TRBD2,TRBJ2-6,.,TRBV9,TGTGCCAGCAGCGGGACTAGCGGGGGGGCTGGGGCCAACGTCCTGACTTTC,CASSGTSGGAGANVLTF
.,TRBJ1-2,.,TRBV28,TGTGCCAGCACTGTTGGAGGGACTAACTATGGCTACACCTTC,CASTVGGTNYGYTF
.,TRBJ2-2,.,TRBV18,TGTGCCAGCTCACCTAGAGGTGGGGAGCTGTTTTTT,CASSPRGGELFF
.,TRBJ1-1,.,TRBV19,TGTGCCAGTAGTATACCAGGGAGGGCTGAAGCTTTCTTT,CASSIPGRAEAFF
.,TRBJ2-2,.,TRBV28,TGTGCCAGCAGTTTACGCACCGGGGAGCTGTTTTTT,CASSLRTGELFF
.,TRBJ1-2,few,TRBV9,TGTGCCAGCAGCGTTGACACCAACTATGGCTACACCTTC,CASSVDTNYGYTF
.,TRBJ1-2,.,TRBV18,TGTGCCAGCTCACCAGGGGCGACCGTGGGCTATGGCTACACCTTC,CASSPGATVGYGYTF
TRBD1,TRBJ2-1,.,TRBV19,TGTGCCAGTAGTATGCGACAGGGTGGGAATGAGCAGTTCTTC,CASSMRQGGNEQFF
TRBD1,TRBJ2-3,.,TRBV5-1,TGCGCCAGCAGCTTATCCGGGACAGGGATCGGAGGGACAGATACGCAGTATTTT,CASSLSGTGIGGTDTQYF
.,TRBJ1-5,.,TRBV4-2,TGTGCCAGCAGCCAAGATAAAAAAAATCAGCCCCAGCATTTT,CASSQDKKNQPQHF
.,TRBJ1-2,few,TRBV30,TGTGCCTGGAGTCTAACGGGACCCTCTTCGAGGGGCTACACCTTC,CAWSLTGPSSRGYTF
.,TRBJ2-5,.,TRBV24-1,TGTGCCACCAGTGATCTCACCCCCGGGGAAGAGACCCAGTACTTC,CATSDLTPGEETQYF
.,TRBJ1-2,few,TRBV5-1,TGCGCCAGCAGCGTGGAACAGGGATCCGGCTACACCTTC,CASSVEQGSGYTF
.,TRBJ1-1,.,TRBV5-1,TGCGCCAGCAGCTCGGGACCGCCCGGGGAAGCTTTCTTT,CASSSGPPGEAFF
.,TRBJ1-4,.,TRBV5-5,TGTGCCAGCAGCTTTGGAACGGGGCATGAAAAACTGTTTTTT,CASSFGTGHEKLFF
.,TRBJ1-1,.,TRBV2,TGTGCCAGCTATCGGGGCCCGGACACTGAAGCTTTCTTT,CASYRGPDTEAFF
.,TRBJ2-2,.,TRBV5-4,TGTGCCAGCAGCTTGGGTTCTACCGGGGAGCTGTTTTTT,CASSLGSTGELFF
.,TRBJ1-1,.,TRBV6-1,TGTGCCAGCAGTGACCCGGGACAGAACACTGAAGCTTTCTTT,CASSDPGQNTEAFF
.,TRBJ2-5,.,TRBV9,TGTGCCAGCAGCGCCGGGCAGGGGAGCGAGACCCAGTACTTC,CASSAGQGSETQYF
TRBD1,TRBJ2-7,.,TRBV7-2,TGTGCCAGCAGCCCGCCGGGACAGCCCTACGAGCAGTACTTC,CASSPPGQPYEQYF
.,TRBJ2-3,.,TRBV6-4,TGTGCCAGCAGTGACTCGGCGGGGGCCCTCGGGGATACGCAGTATTTT,CASSDSAGALGDTQYF
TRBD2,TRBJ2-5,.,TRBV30,TGTGCCTGGAGTTTTGCGGGGGGGCGCGAGACCCAGTACTTC,CAWSFAGGRETQYF
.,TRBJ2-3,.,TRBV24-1,TGTGCCACCAGTGACGGTAGCACAGATACGCAGTATTTT,CATSDGSTDTQYF
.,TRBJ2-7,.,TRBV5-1,TGCGCCAGCAGCTTGCCGAGCGACAAGCCCAAACAATCCTACGAGCAGTACTTC,CASSLPSDKPKQSYEQYF
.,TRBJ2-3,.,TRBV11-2,TGTGCCAGCAGCTTAGGTGGGAGCTTTAGCACAGATACGCAGTATTTT,CASSLGGSFSTDTQYF
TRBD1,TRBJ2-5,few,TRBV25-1,TGTGCCAGCAGTGCGGGGACAGGGGGCATAGGGACCCAGTACTTC,CASSAGTGGIGTQYF
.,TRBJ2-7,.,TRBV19,TGTGCCAGTAGAAGACAGGGCGGGACCTACGAGCAGTACTTC,CASRRQGGTYEQYF